The rows below give T cell receptor beta chains drawn from one sample of a study of early T cells in non-severe SARS-CoV-2 infection. Each CDR3 protein is one row after TCRdb ran MiXCR on the 5' RACE reads. The data hold 81,000 or so distinct CDR3 sequences, with 12% observed a single time. Sequencing was carried out using whole blood. The origin of the receptors is an adult who was a healthcare worker with PCR-confirmed SARS-CoV-2 infection or an uninfected control (not recorded which). CDR3s include the opening cysteine and the closing phenylalanine or tryptophan. D genes are given only for firm matches. For some rows the clone size is stated as once, few or many, or as a class when expanded; others skip it.

>few|12|TRBV12-3/TRBV12-4|TRBJ1-2|.
TGTGCCAGCAGTTTCGGGTCGGAAGGCTACACCTTC
CASSFGSEGYTF
>many|15|TRBV28|TRBJ2-7|.
TGTGCCAGCAGTTGGTTGGGGGGCTCCCACTACGAGCAGTACTTC
CASSWLGGSHYEQYF
>.|14|TRBV30|TRBJ1-1|TRBD1
TGTGCCTGGATCCCACAGGGGGCGCGAACTGAAGCTTTCTTT
CAWIPQGARTEAFF
>.|14|TRBV21-1|TRBJ2-3|.
TGTGCCAGCAAAAAGGGACGAATGACAGATACGCAGTATTTT
CASKKGRMTDTQYF
>many|13|TRBV6-1|TRBJ1-1|.
TGTGCCAGCACCCTGAAATTAGAGGGTGAAGCTTTCTTT
CASTLKLEGEAFF
>.|15|TRBV5-1|TRBJ2-6|.
TGCGCCAGCAGCTTGGAGGTGACTGGGGCCAACGTCCTGACTTTC
CASSLEVTGANVLTF
>many|13|TRBV27|TRBJ2-5|TRBD1
TGTGCCAGCAGCTTACAGGGGGGAGAGACCCAGTACTTC
CASSLQGGETQYF
>few|13|TRBV12-3/TRBV12-4|TRBJ1-5|.
TGTGCCAGCAGTTTTTTTAACAATCAGCCCCAGCATTTT
CASSFFNNQPQHF
>few|13|TRBV7-2|TRBJ1-2|.
TGTGCCAGCAGCCCGGGACCTGGCTATGGCTACACCTTC
CASSPGPGYGYTF
>.|15|TRBV15|TRBJ2-5|.
TGTGCCACCAGCAGAGATAACGGGGTGCAAGAGACCCAGTACTTC
CATSRDNGVQETQYF
>.|18|TRBV24-1|TRBJ2-3|.
TGTGCCACCAGTGCCCCCTTGGGAGCCAGGGGGGGCACAGATACGCAGTATTTT
CATSAPLGARGGTDTQYF
>few|17|TRBV20-1|TRBJ2-1|.
TGCAGTGCCCTAAAGTCGGGTCTTCACGGGCTAAACAATGAGCAGTTCTTC
CSALKSGLHGLNNEQFF
>.|13|TRBV30|TRBJ1-5|.
TGTGCCTGGAGTCCCGGGGGGGATCAGCCCCAGCATTTT
CAWSPGGDQPQHF
>many|12|TRBV7-6|TRBJ2-5|.
TGTGCCAGCAGCTTAGCGCAGGAGACCCAGTACTTC
CASSLAQETQYF
>many|14|TRBV5-4|TRBJ2-5|.
TGTGCCAGCAGCTCAGGGACTGGACAAGAGACCCAGTACTTC
CASSSGTGQETQYF